The source of this TCR beta chain is a study of post-analysis software for immune sequencing data. Study-wide results and limits: Patients carried roughly 5 TRBV segments more frequently than controls did, and TRBV5-6, TRBV5-1 and TRBV20-1 were among them.

Comments on this clonotype: As yet, its antigen is unknown.

Unique molecular identifiers were present in the TCR beta cDNA libraries. Roughly 490,000 cDNA molecules came from around 1 to 10 million T cells. TCRdb re-analysed the PCR reads in MiXCR, keeping a single row per CDR3 protein. The sample records more than 450,000 distinct CDR3 sequences, about 40% being singletons. The CDR3 consists of 16 residues. J lost 2 bases, V lost 5 bases, and 7 bases had no gene match. CDR1 and CDR2 from the germline V gene are MNHEY and SMNVEV (reference sequence). The source of this sequence is a girl aged 10-17 years with multiple sclerosis. The chain employs TRBV27 and TRBJ2-3, with 10 bases lining up with TRBD1. Sequenced: blood. This CDR3 is CASSRRDRGYTDTQYF. CDR3 in DNA: TGTGCCAGCAGTCGCCGGGACAGGGGATACACAGATACGCAGTATTTT.